A single sample is the source of the 27 T cell receptor beta chains below, sequenced in a study of T cell responses to AZD1222 COVID-19 vaccine. Clones were sequenced by immunoSEQ multiplex PCR, and TCRdb holds only the in-frame ones, with some missing. The top ten clones hold 4.8% of a sample with roughly 110,000 clones, nearly 90% of them seen once. The material sequenced was peripheral blood, taken 28 days after the second AZD1222 dose. The receptor source for this set is an adult who received the AZD1222 COVID-19 vaccine.

The chain recombines TRBV5-6 with TRBJ1-1; D is ambiguous. The germline gives CDR1 SGHDT, CDR2 YYEEEE. V was shortened by 6 bases and J by 6 bases, with 12 bases between the two germline ends. The length of the CDR3 is 12 residues. DNA for the CDR3: TGTGCCAGCAACGGATATGGGTCTGAAGCTTTCTTT. Translated, it gives CASNGYGSEAFF.

The V call is TRBV15, the J call TRBJ2-7, with 7 positions matching TRBD1. The germline V gene has CDR1 LNHNV and CDR2 YYDKDF (reference sequence). Trimming at V came to 2 bases and at J to 2 bases, leaving 6 bases not matched to a gene. The CDR3 totals 15 residues. DNA of the CDR3: TGTGCCACCAGCAGATCCGGGGACAGACCCTACGAGCAGTACTTC. This codes for CATSRSGDRPYEQYF.

The CDR3 DNA sequence: TGTGCCAGCACGCTGACAGGGACAACTGAAGCTTTCTTT. Its protein product is CASTLTGTTEAFF. The V call is TRBV12-3 or TRBV12-4, the J call TRBJ1-1, with 7 positions matching TRBD1. This CDR3 has 13 amino acids. The V segment lost 7 bases and the J segment 5 bases; nucleotides outside the gene matches: 7.

V is TRBV24-1 and J is TRBJ1-2, with D uncertain. There are 14 residues in the CDR3. CDR1 and CDR2 from the germline V gene are KGHDR and SFDVKD. V was shortened by 4 bases and J by 3 bases, with 11 bases between the two germline ends. Here the CDR3 reads CATSESTADYGYTF. Written as DNA, the CDR3 is TGTGCCACCAGTGAGTCAACAGCTGACTATGGCTACACCTTC.

The chain has TRBV18 and TRBJ2-3; a weak D match, TRBD2 (7 bases). The V end lost 3 bases, the J end lost 2 bases, and 18 bases lay between the germline ends. This CDR3 has 17 amino acids. The germline gives CDR1 KGHSH, CDR2 LQKENI. CDR3 loop: CASSPFPGGPYTDTQYF. In DNA form, the CDR3 reads TGTGCCAGCTCACCGTTCCCCGGGGGGCCATACACAGATACGCAGTATTTT.

The rearrangement joins TRBV7-7 to TRBJ2-2; no clear D. Germline-derived CDR1 and CDR2 are SSHAT and FNYEAQ (reference sequence). V was cut by 1 base and J by 3 bases, with 12 bases left in between. The CDR3 contains 16 residues. The CDR3 reads CASSLDPRTDTGELFF. CDR3 nucleotides: TGTGCCAGCAGCTTAGACCCCAGAACGGACACCGGGGAGCTGTTTTTT.

The rearrangement links TRBV2 to TRBJ1-2, with no clear D. The ends were cut back, 3 bases at V and 4 bases at J, with 9 bases in the middle. The CDR3 covers 13 residues. The V gene's germline CDR1 is SNHLY and CDR2 FYNNEI. CDR3 sequence: CASSERYSYGYTF. CDR3 in DNA: TGTGCCAGCAGTGAGAGGTACTCCTATGGCTACACCTTC.

The gene calls are TRBV6-5 and TRBJ1-2; no reliable D call. With 4 bases removed from V and 10 bases from J, the gap between germline ends came to 16 bases. CDR3 length: 13 amino acids. The germline CDR1 and CDR2 sequences are MNHEY and SVGAGI. CDR3 sequence (DNA): TGTGCCAGCAGTTCCCCCTCCCGGACCCTCTACACCTTC. Translated, it gives CASSSPSRTLYTF.

This chain connects TRBV18 to TRBJ1-1, with 10 bases lining up with TRBD1. Trimming removed 5 bases from V and 4 bases from J; junction bases left unmatched: 10. The CDR3 covers 16 residues. Germline CDR1 reads KGHSH; CDR2 reads LQKENI. The CDR3 sequence: CASSAGTGVRTTEAFF. The DNA of the CDR3 is TGTGCCAGCTCAGCCGGGACAGGGGTCAGGACCACTGAAGCTTTCTTT. The variable domain in full, completed from reference TRBV18 and TRBJ1-1, reads NAGVMQNPRHLVRRRGQEARLRCSPMKGHSHVYWYRQLPEEGLKFMVYLQKENIIDESGMPKERFSAEFPKEGPSILRIQQVVRGDSAAYFCASSAGTGVRTTEAFFGQGTRLTVV.

The gene calls are TRBV16 and TRBJ1-1; maybe TRBD1 (5 bases). Germline V lookup: CDR1 KGHSY, CDR2 FQNENV. CDR3 length: 15 amino acids. V dropped 4 bases and J dropped 1 base, with 13 bases sitting between them. The CDR3 spells CASSPQHQGNTEAFF. The DNA for the CDR3 is TGTGCCAGCAGCCCCCAACATCAGGGGAACACTGAAGCTTTCTTT.

The rearrangement links TRBV5-6 to TRBJ1-4, with D uncertain. This CDR3 is 14 amino acids long. V lost 0 bases and J lost 8, with 11 bases in between. Germline V gene data show CDR1 as SGHDT and CDR2 as YYEEEE. The CDR3 region has the DNA TGTGCCAGCAGCTTGGATCTTATGGGGGAAAAACTGTTTTTT. Translation gives CASSLDLMGEKLFF.

The chain couples TRBV5-1 to TRBJ1-2, with D unclear. Germline V CDR1 and CDR2: SGHRS, YFSETQ. V lost 1 base and J 6 bases, leaving 10 bases between the germline ends. The length of the CDR3 is 13 residues. CDR3 sequence (DNA): TGCGCCAGCAGCTTGAGAGTGGACGATGGCTACACCTTC. This codes for CASSLRVDDGYTF.

J is TRBJ2-7 and V is TRBV5-6; D is perhaps TRBD1 (5 bases). Trimming removed 4 bases from V and 0 bases from J, with 14 bases in between. The germline gives CDR1 SGHDT, CDR2 YYEEEE. This CDR3 is 15 amino acids long. CDR3: CASSPTGASSYEQYF. In DNA, the CDR3 is TGTGCCAGCAGCCCCACAGGTGCGAGCTCCTACGAGCAGTACTTC.

This chain connects TRBV5-1 to TRBJ2-7; D remains unclear. CDR1 and CDR2 (germline): SGHRS, YFSETQ. This CDR3 is 12 amino acids long. V was cut by 0 bases and J by 6 bases, with 7 bases left in between. The CDR3 region has the DNA TGCGCCAGCAGCTTGGACTCAGGCGAGCAGTACTTC. Its translation is CASSLDSGEQYF.

The gene calls are TRBV30 and TRBJ1-2; D is unresolved. Germline V CDR1 and CDR2: GTSNPN, SVGIG (reference sequence). V was cut by 1 base and J by 7 bases, with 19 bases left in between. CDR3 length: 15 residues. CDR3 sequence (DNA): TGTGCCTGGAGTGCCCCCCACGGGCCCCGAATTGGCTACACCTTC. It codes for CAWSAPHGPRIGYTF.

The J gene is TRBJ2-3, the V gene TRBV29-1; the D is unclear. Trimming left V 1 base short and J 3 bases short, with 11 bases between. CDR3 size: 14 residues. The V gene's germline CDR1 is SQVTM and CDR2 ANQGSEA. CDR3 sequence reads: CSVEAGGGTDTQYF. Here the CDR3 DNA reads TGCAGCGTTGAAGCGGGCGGCGGAACAGATACGCAGTATTTT.

V usage is TRBV3-1 (or the pseudogene TRBV3-2) and J usage is TRBJ1-2; D may be TRBD1 (5 bases). Germline CDR1 LGHDT, CDR2 YNNKEL (reference sequence). V was pared by 7 bases and J by 8 bases, with 14 bases between. The CDR3 covers 12 residues. For the CDR3, the DNA is TGTGCCAGCAACTCTGGGACCTTAGGCTACACCTTC. Translated, it gives CASNSGTLGYTF.

This chain connects TRBV7-6 to TRBJ1-1, with D hard to call. Looked up from germline, CDR1 is SGHVS and CDR2 is FNYEAQ. This CDR3 is built from 14 residues. Between the trimmed V and J ends, which lost 1 base and 4 bases, there was a span of 10 bases. The CDR3 region has the DNA TGTGCCAGCAGCTTAGAGGCGGCAGGCACTGAAGCTTTCTTT. Translated: CASSLEAAGTEAFF.

The V call is TRBV9, the J call TRBJ2-7; the D gene is possibly TRBD1 (5 bases). Germline CDR1 SGDLS, CDR2 YYNGEE. Trimming removed 0 bases at V and 1 base at J, with 8 bases between. CDR3 length: 14 residues. The CDR3 protein is CASSVGPGSYEQYF. Here the CDR3 DNA reads TGTGCCAGCAGCGTAGGTCCAGGGTCCTACGAGCAGTACTTC.

The chain couples TRBV2 to TRBJ2-5; D is possibly TRBD1 (6 bases). Germline V CDR1 and CDR2: SNHLY, FYNNEI. The CDR3 runs 15 residues. V was clipped by 7 bases and J by 5 bases, with 20 bases between them. CDR3 amino acids: CASTRDQGLGETQYF. Here the CDR3 DNA reads TGTGCCAGCACGAGGGACCAGGGGTTAGGGGAGACCCAGTACTTC. The full variable domain, its missing parts supplied by reference TRBV2 and TRBJ2-5, is EPEVTQTPSHQVTQMGQEVILRCVPISNHLYFYWYRQILGQKVEFLVSFYNNEISEKSEIFDDQFSVERPDGSNFTLKIRSTKLEDSAMYFCASTRDQGLGETQYFGPGTRLLVL.

J is TRBJ2-2 and V is TRBV7-3, with D perhaps TRBD1 or TRBD2 (5 bases each). The CDR3 extends over 13 amino acids. The germline V gene has CDR1 SGHTA and CDR2 FQGTGA. V lost 3 bases and J 6 bases, leaving 8 bases between the germline ends. Here the CDR3 DNA reads TGTGCCAGCAGCTTTCGGGGCTCCGGGGAGCTGTTTTTT. This translates into CASSFRGSGELFF.

There are a few counts of this clone. The V call is TRBV2, the J call TRBJ2-7, with 10 bases lining up with TRBD2. The CDR3 length is 15 residues. CDR1 and CDR2 (germline): SNHLY, FYNNEI. V shed 4 bases and J 2 bases; nucleotides not matched to a gene: 5. The CDR3 loop reads CASSVTSGGAYEQYF. DNA for the CDR3: TGTGCCAGCAGTGTTACCAGCGGGGGGGCCTACGAGCAGTACTTC. The full variable domain, in which reference TRBV2 and TRBJ2-7 provide the parts outside the CDR3, is EPEVTQTPSHQVTQMGQEVILRCVPISNHLYFYWYRQILGQKVEFLVSFYNNEISEKSEIFDDQFSVERPDGSNFTLKIRSTKLEDSAMYFCASSVTSGGAYEQYFGPGTRLTVT.

With regard to this clone: The identical CDR3 is also encoded by other nucleotide sequences in the sample. The rearrangement links TRBV12-3 or TRBV12-4 to TRBJ1-2; tentatively, D is TRBD1 (6 bases). The CDR3 length is 12 residues. Trimming cost V 3 bases and J 8 bases, with 10 bases left between them. The CDR3 nucleotides are TGTGCCAGCAGTTTGGCAGGGGCCGGCTACACCTTC. Amino acids: CASSLAGAGYTF.

The chain has TRBV25-1 and TRBJ1-4; D perhaps matches TRBD1 (5 bases). V lost 2 bases to trimming and J lost 8 bases, with 15 bases between them. The CDR3 contains 15 residues. Germline CDR1 and CDR2: MGHDK and SYGVNS. CDR3 nucleotides: TGTGCCAGCAGTGAAGGTCAGGGAGTAAGCGAAAAACTGTTTTTT. Encoded protein: CASSEGQGVSEKLFF.

This clone was counted a few times. This specimen includes other DNA sequences encoding the same CDR3. This chain uses TRBV5-1 with TRBJ1-3, with D unresolved. The CDR3 has 15 amino acids. CDR1 is SGHRS, CDR2 YFSETQ, per germline. The ends were cut back, 0 bases at V and 0 bases at J, with 7 bases in the middle. The CDR3 loop is CASSLAAASGNTIYF. CDR3 DNA: TGCGCCAGCAGCTTGGCAGCTGCCTCTGGAAACACCATATATTTT.

The rearrangement joins TRBV27 to TRBJ2-5; D is uncertain. Between the trimmed V and J ends, which lost 9 bases and 2 bases, there was a span of 13 bases. The CDR3 is 13 residues long. In germline, CDR1 is MNHEY, CDR2 SMNVEV (reference sequence). Written as DNA, the CDR3 is TGTGCCAGTATGACGCCCCCTCAAGAGACCCAGTACTTC. The encoded protein is CASMTPPQETQYF.

Of note for this clone: The junction differs from germline at one of its ends, possibly a read error. V is TRBV14 and J is TRBJ2-7, with D tentatively TRBD1 (5 bases). The germline V gene encodes CDR1 SGHDN and CDR2 FVKESK. The CDR3 is 14 amino acids. Written as DNA, the CDR3 is TGTGCCAGCAGCCAAGCTCGACAGCCCTATGAGCAGTACTTC. Protein: CASSQARQPYEQYF.